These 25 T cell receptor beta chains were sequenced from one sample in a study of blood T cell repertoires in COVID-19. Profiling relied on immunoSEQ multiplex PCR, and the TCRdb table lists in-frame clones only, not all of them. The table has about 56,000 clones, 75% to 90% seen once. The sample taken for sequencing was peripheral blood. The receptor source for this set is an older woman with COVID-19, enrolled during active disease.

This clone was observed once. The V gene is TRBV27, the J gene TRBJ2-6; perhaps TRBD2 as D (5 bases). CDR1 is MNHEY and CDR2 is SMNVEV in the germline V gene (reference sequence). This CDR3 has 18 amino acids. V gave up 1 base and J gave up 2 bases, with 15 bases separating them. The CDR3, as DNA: TGTGCCAGCAGTTTATGGACCGGGAATCCGCCTGGGGCCAACGTCCTGACTTTC. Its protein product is CASSLWTGNPPGANVLTF.

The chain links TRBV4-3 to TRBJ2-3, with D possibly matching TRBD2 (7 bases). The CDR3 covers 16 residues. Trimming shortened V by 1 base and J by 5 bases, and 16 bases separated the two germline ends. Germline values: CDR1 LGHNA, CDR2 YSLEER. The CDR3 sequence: CASSQVWGGAGDTQYF. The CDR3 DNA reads TGCGCCAGCAGCCAAGTATGGGGGGGGGCCGGAGATACGCAGTATTTT.

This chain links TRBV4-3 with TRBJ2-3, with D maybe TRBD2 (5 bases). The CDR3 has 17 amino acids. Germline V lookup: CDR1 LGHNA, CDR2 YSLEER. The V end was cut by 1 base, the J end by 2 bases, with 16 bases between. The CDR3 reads CASSQVQRRTNTDTQYF. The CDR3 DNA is TGCGCCAGCAGCCAAGTTCAGCGGAGAACGAACACAGATACGCAGTATTTT.

CDR3: CSVQTGSTYEQYF. The CDR3, as DNA: TGCAGCGTTCAGACAGGGTCCACCTACGAGCAGTACTTC. The chain joins TRBV29-1 to TRBJ2-7, with 7 positions matching TRBD1. The CDR3 totals 13 residues. Germline CDR1 is SQVTM and CDR2 is ANQGSEA. J gave up 2 bases and V 5 bases, and 6 bases lay outside the gene matches.

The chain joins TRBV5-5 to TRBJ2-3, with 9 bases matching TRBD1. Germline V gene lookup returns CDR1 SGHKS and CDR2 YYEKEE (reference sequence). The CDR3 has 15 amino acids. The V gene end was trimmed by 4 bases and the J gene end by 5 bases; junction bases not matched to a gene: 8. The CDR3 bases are TGTGCCAGCAGCGCATTCCGGGACAGGGAAGATACGCAGTATTTT. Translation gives CASSAFRDREDTQYF. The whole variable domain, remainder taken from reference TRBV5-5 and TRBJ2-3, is DAGVTQSPTHLIKTRGQQVTLRCSPISGHKSVSWYQQVLGQGPQFIFQYYEKEERGRGNFPDRFSARQFPNYSSELNVNALLLGDSALYLCASSAFRDREDTQYFGPGTRLTVL.

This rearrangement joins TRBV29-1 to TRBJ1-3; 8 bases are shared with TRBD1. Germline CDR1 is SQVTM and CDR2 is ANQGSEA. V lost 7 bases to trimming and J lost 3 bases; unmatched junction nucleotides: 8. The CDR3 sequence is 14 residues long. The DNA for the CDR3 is TGCAGCGCCGGGGAAACAGGGGGTGGAAACACCATATATTTT. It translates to CSAGETGGGNTIYF.

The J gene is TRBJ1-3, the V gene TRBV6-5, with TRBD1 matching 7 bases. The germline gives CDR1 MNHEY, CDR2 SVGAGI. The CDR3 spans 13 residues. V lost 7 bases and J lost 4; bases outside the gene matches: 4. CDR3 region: CASTSQGGNTIYF. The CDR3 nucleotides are TGTGCCAGCACCTCACAGGGGGGAAACACCATATATTTT.

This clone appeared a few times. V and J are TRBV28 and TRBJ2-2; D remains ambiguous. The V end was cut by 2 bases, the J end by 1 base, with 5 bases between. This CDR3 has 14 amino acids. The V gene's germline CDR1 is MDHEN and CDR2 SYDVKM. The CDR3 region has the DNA TGTGCCAGCAGTTTAACTGAGAACACCGGGGAGCTGTTTTTT. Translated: CASSLTENTGELFF.

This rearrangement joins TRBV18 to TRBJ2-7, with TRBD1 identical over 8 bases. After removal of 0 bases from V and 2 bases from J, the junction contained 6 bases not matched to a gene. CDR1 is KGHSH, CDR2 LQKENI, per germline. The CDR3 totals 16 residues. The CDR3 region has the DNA TGTGCCAGCTCACCACCCGGGGACAGGTCCCCCTACGAGCAGTACTTC. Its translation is CASSPPGDRSPYEQYF.

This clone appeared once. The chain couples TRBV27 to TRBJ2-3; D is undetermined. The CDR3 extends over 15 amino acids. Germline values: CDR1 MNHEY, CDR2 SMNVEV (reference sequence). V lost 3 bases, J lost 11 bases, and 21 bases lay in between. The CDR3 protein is CASSFGATPHRRQYF. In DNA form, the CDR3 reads TGTGCCAGCAGTTTCGGCGCAACCCCCCACAGAAGGCAGTATTTT.

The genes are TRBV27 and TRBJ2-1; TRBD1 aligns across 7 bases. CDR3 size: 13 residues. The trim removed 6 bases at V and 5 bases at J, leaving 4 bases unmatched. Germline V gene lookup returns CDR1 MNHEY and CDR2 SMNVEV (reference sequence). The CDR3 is CASSHGTDNEQFF. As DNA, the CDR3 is TGTGCCAGCAGCCATGGGACAGACAATGAGCAGTTCTTC.

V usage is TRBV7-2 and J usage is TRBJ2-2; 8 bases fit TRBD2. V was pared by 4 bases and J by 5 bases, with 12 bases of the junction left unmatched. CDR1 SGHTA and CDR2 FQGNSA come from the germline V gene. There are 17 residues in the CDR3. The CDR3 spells CASSSNSAGAGTGELFF. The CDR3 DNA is TGTGCCAGCAGCTCCAACTCAGCGGGGGCAGGGACCGGGGAGCTGTTTTTT. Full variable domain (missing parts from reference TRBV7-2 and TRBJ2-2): GAGVSQSPSNKVTEKGKDVELRCDPISGHTALYWYRQSLGQGLEFLIYFQGNSAPDKSGLPSDRFSAERTGGSVSTLTIQRTQQEDSAVYLCASSSNSAGAGTGELFFGEGSRLTVL.

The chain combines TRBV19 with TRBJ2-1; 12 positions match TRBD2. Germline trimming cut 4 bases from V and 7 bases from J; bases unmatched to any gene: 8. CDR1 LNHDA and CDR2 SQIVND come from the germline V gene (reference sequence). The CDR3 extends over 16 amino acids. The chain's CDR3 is CASSRVEGLAGNEQFF. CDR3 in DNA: TGTGCCAGTAGTAGGGTCGAGGGACTAGCGGGTAATGAGCAGTTCTTC.

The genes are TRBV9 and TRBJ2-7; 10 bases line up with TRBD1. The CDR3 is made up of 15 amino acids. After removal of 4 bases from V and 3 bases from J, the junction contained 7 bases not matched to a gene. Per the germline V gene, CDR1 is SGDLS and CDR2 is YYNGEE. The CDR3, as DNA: TGTGCCAGCAGCCTAGGGACAGGGGCCTTCTACGAGCAGTACTTC. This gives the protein CASSLGTGAFYEQYF.

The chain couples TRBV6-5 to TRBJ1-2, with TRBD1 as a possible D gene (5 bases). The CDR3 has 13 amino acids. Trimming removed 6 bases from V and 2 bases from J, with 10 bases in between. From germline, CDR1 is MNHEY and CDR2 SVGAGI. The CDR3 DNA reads TGTGCCAGCAGCGGGGGACGGAACTATGGCTACACCTTC. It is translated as CASSGGRNYGYTF.

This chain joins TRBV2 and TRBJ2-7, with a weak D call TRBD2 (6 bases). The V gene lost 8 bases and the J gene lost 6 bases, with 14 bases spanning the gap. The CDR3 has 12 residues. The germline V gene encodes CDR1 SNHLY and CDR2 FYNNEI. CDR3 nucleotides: TGTGCCAGCGGCCCTAGCGCGGTCGAGCAGTACTTC. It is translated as CASGPSAVEQYF.

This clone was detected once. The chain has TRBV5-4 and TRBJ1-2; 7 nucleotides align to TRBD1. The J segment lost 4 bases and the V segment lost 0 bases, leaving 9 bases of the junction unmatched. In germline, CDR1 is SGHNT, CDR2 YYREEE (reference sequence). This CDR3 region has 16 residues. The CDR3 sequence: CASSLGGGSQTYGYTF. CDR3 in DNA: TGTGCCAGCAGCTTGGGAGGGGGCTCGCAAACCTATGGCTACACCTTC.

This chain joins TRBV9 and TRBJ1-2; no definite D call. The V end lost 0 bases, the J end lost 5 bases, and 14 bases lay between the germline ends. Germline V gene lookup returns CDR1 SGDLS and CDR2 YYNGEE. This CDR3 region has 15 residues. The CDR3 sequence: CASSVGSATLYGYTF. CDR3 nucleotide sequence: TGTGCCAGCAGCGTAGGGTCAGCGACCCTTTATGGCTACACCTTC. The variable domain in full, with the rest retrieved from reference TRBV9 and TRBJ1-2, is DSGVTQTPKHLITATGQRVTLRCSPRSGDLSVYWYQQSLDQGLQFLIQYYNGEERAKGNILERFSAQQFPDLHSELNLSSLELGDSALYFCASSVGSATLYGYTFGSGTRLTVV.

The CDR3 nucleotides read TGTGCCAGTAGTAGACAGCTTTCTTATAGCAATCAGCCCCAGCATTTT. Translated, it gives CASSRQLSYSNQPQHF. The chain links TRBV19 to TRBJ1-5; perhaps TRBD1 as D (5 bases). The CDR3 runs to 16 residues. V lost 4 bases and J lost 0, with 13 bases in between. Germline V CDR1 and CDR2: LNHDA, SQIVND (reference sequence).

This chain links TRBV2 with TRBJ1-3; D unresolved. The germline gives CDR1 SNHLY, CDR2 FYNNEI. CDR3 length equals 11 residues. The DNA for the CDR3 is TGTGCGGCAGGCAGGGGAAACACCATATATTTT. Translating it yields CAAGRGNTIYF.

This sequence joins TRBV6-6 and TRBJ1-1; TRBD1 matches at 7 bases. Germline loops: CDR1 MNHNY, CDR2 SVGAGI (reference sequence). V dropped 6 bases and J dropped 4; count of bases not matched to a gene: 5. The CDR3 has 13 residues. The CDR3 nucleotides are TGTGCCAGCAGCTGGACAGGATCCACTGAAGCTTTCTTT. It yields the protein CASSWTGSTEAFF.

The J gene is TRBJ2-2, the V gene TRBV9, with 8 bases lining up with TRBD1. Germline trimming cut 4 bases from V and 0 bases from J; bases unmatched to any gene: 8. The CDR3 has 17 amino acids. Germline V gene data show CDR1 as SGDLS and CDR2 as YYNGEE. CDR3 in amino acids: CASSKLGQGANTGELFF. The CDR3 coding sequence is TGTGCCAGCAGCAAACTAGGACAGGGCGCGAACACCGGGGAGCTGTTTTTT. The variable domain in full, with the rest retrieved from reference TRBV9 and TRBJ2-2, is DSGVTQTPKHLITATGQRVTLRCSPRSGDLSVYWYQQSLDQGLQFLIQYYNGEERAKGNILERFSAQQFPDLHSELNLSSLELGDSALYFCASSKLGQGANTGELFFGEGSRLTVL.

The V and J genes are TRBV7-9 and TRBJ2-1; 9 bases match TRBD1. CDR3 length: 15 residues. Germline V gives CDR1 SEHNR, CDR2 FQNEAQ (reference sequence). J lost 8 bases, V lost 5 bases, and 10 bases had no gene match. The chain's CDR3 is CASSEQGASWDEQFF. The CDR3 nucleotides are TGTGCCAGCAGCGAACAGGGGGCTTCTTGGGATGAGCAGTTCTTC.

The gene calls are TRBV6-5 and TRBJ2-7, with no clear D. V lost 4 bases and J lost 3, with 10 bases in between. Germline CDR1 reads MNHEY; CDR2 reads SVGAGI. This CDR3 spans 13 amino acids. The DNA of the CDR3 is TGTGCCAGCAGTTCCGGGTCCCTCTACGAGCAGTACTTC. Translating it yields CASSSGSLYEQYF.

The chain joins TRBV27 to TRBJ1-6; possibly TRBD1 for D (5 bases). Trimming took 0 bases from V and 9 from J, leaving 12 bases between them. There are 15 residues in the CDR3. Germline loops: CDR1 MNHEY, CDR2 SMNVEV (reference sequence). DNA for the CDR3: TGTGCCAGCAGTTTATCGGGGCAGGTGATTTCACCCCTCCACTTT. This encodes CASSLSGQVISPLHF.